Listed here is a single T cell receptor beta chain. No antigen is known for it. The record originates from a study of vaccination and CD4 T cells after COVID-19. The overall study: Four females and six males made up the convalescents, two of whom were Hispanic. Each of the control cultures got a CEFX pool, an HIV-1 Nef pool, or no peptide.

Treatment: roughly ten-day PBMC culture with coronavirus spike peptide pools or control peptides (ViraFEST assay). ViraFEST sequenced TCRs after peptide-pool expansion of antigen-specific T cells. The Oncomine TCR Beta short-read assay was what sequenced the DNA obtained from cultured CD4+ T cells. Genomic DNA was isolated from CD4+ T cells that had been cultured. TCRdb processed the PCR reads anew with MiXCR; each CDR3 protein has one entry. This table has more than 10,000 distinct CDR3 sequences, around 59% appearing once. Sequenced: CD4+ T cells from blood, cultured in vitro. The receptor comes from a human donor who had recovered from COVID-19.

The CDR3 sequence is CASREGPSGNTIYF. The CDR3 nucleotides read TGTGCCAGTAGGGAAGGACCATCTGGAAACACCATATATTTT. The genes are TRBV19 and TRBJ1-3; D unclear. V shed 6 bases and J shed 1 base, with 10 bases lying between them. CDR1 is LNHDA, CDR2 SQIVND, per germline (reference sequence). The CDR3 covers 14 residues. Variable domain in full (rest from reference TRBV19 and TRBJ1-3): DGGITQSPKYLFRKEGQNVTLSCEQNLNHDAMYWYRQDPGQGLRLIYYSQIVNDFQKGDIAEGYSVSREKKESFPLTVTSAQKNPTAFYLCASREGPSGNTIYFGEGSWLTVV.